Following are 7 T cell receptor beta chains from one sample sequenced in a study of T cell repertoires in cytomegalovirus infection. Via MiXCR, TCRdb re-called the reads, giving one row per CDR3 protein. The sample includes 570,000 or so distinct CDR3 sequences, about 40% of them seen just once. These receptors are not linked to any known antigen. Sequencing was performed on cultured PBMCs, taken from culture after CMV antigen stimulation. The source is a human donor in good health (CMV status not recorded). Some clones in this sample may be carry-over from other donors' samples.

This clonotype was seen many times. The V and J genes are TRBV7-2 and TRBJ2-3, with TRBD2 matching over 8 bases. Looked up from germline, CDR1 is SGHTA and CDR2 is FQGNSA. The length of the CDR3 is 18 residues. V lost 8 bases and J lost 2; bases outside the gene matches: 18. The CDR3 region has the DNA TGTGCCAGCCAATCATCAGGGCGGGGGGTATATGCCACAGATACGCAGTATTTT. Residues: CASQSSGRGVYATDTQYF.

The chain couples TRBV11-2 to TRBJ2-1, with 15 bases matching TRBD2. The CDR3 loop spans 15 amino acids. Germline CDR1 is SGHAT and CDR2 is FQNNGV. The V segment lost 5 bases and the J segment 5 bases; nucleotides outside the gene matches: 1. The CDR3 sequence: CASSRTSGRDNEQFF. The CDR3 nucleotides read TGTGCCAGCAGCCGGACTAGCGGGAGGGACAATGAGCAGTTCTTC.

The count of this clonotype is one. The chain has TRBV11-2 and TRBJ1-4; D is unresolved. The CDR3 has 14 amino acids. Trimming shortened V by 1 base and J by 5 bases, and 8 bases separated the two germline ends. Germline CDR1 is SGHAT and CDR2 is FQNNGV. CDR3 bases: TGTGCCAGCAGCTTAGTATCGCGGAATGAAAAACTGTTTTTT. Its protein product is CASSLVSRNEKLFF.

In this sample, this clonotype turned up a few times. The chain combines TRBV6-8 with TRBJ2-7, with 12 bases aligning to TRBD2. V lost 2 bases to trimming and J lost 4 bases; unmatched junction nucleotides: 9. The CDR3 runs 17 residues. Germline CDR1 is MNHGY and CDR2 is SAAAGT. The CDR3 reads CASSYRAGTSGRYEQYF. The CDR3 coding sequence is TGTGCCAGCAGTTACCGTGCCGGGACTAGCGGGCGGTACGAGCAGTACTTC.

This clonotype came up a few times. The chain links TRBV12-5 to TRBJ1-3, with D tentatively TRBD1 (6 bases). The CDR3 spans 16 residues. Trimming left V 5 bases short and J 4 bases short, with 18 bases between. Germline CDR1 and CDR2: LGHNT and FRNRAP. CDR3 residues: CASGLGQTRAGNTIYF. Written as DNA, the CDR3 is TGTGCTAGTGGTCTAGGACAGACCAGGGCCGGAAACACCATATATTTT.

This clonotype turned up a few times. This chain links TRBV7-2 with TRBJ2-3; TRBD2 aligns across 7 bases. This CDR3 contains 13 residues. Germline loops: CDR1 SGHTA, CDR2 FQGNSA. V gave up 5 bases and J gave up 10 bases; unmatched junction bases: 9. CDR3 loop: CASSTLGGGAQYF. The CDR3 DNA is TGTGCCAGCAGCACCCTTGGGGGGGGGGCGCAGTATTTT.

This sequence joins TRBV20-1 and TRBJ2-5; 11 bases fit TRBD2. The CDR3 covers 14 residues. Germline loops: CDR1 DFQATT, CDR2 SNEGSKA (reference sequence). The junction had 5 bases not matched to a gene; V was cut back by 3 bases and J by 5 bases. CDR3 sequence reads: CSASTSGSGETQYF. Written as DNA, the CDR3 is TGCAGTGCTAGCACTAGCGGGAGCGGGGAGACCCAGTACTTC.